This T cell receptor beta chain derives from a study of shared clonotypes between healthy human individuals. Germline values: CDR1 SGDLS, CDR2 YYNGEE. Trimming pared 7 bases from V and 9 bases from J, leaving 13 bases between. The CDR3 runs to 12 residues. TCRdb keeps only in-frame clones here, not all; method: immunoSEQ multiplex PCR. The sample has 2 million to 2.5 million clones; 80% to 95% are singletons. This clonotype was sampled from a man aged 18 to 30 in good health. Some clones in this sample may be carry-over from other donors' samples. The genes are TRBV9 and TRBJ2-2, with D hard to call. The specimen was naive CD4+ T cells from PBMCs. The subset denotes: CD45RA+ positively selected. This chain's CDR3 is CASLLRTRELFF. DNA for the CDR3: TGTGCCAGCCTACTCCGGACCCGGGAGCTGTTTTTT.